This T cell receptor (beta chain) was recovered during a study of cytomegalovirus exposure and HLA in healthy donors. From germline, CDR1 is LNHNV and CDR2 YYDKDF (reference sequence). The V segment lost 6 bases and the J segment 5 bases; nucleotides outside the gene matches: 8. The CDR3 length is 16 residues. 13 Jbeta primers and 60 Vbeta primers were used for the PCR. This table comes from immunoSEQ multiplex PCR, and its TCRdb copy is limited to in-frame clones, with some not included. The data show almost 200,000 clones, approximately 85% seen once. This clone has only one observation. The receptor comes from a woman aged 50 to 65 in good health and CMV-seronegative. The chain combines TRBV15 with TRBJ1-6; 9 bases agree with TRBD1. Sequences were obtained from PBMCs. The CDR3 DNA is TGTGCCACCAGGCGGATAGGGACAGGGCATAATTCACCCCTCCACTTT. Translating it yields CATRRIGTGHNSPLHF.